The 28 T cell receptor beta chains below were found in one sample sequenced in a study of response to subunit inactivated influenza vaccine (dated by TCRdb to 2016 to 2019). Library generation was performed with RT-PCR. Sequencing relied on an Illumina HiSeq 2500. Using fastp at Q25 and MiXCR, TCRdb reprocessed the public reads and kept productive beta chains. Entries that share a CDR3 protein sequence are merged under the most common genes and DNA. The sample profile shows about 540,000 distinct CDR3 sequences; around 13% of them were found once. Approximately 12% of the sample is taken by the ten largest. The material sequenced was PBMCs from blood, taken 11 to 12 days after vaccination. The receptors originated from a man in his forties or fifties who received an inactivated influenza vaccine. Donor details come from another sample of the same person, matched by shared clones.

In its sample, this clonotype was seen many times. The chain recombines TRBV5-6 with TRBJ2-7; 9 bases are shared with TRBD1. Unmatched junction bases numbered 2, after V lost 3 bases and J lost 1 base. The CDR3 covers 14 residues. Germline CDR1 and CDR2: SGHDT and YYEEEE. The CDR3 loop reads CASSYGTGSYEQYF. In DNA, the CDR3 is TGTGCCAGCAGCTACGGGACAGGGTCCTACGAGCAGTACTTC. Full variable domain (remainder filled in from reference TRBV5-6 and TRBJ2-7): DAGVTQSPTHLIKTRGQQVTLRCSPKSGHDTVSWYQQALGQGPQFIFQYYEEEERQRGNFPDRFSGHQFPNYSSELNVNALLLGDSALYLCASSYGTGSYEQYFGPGTRLTVT.

In this sample, this clonotype turned up a few times. This chain joins TRBV20-1 and TRBJ2-7; the match to TRBD2 covers 8 bases. The germline CDR1 and CDR2 sequences are DFQATT and SNEGSKA (reference sequence). Trimming took 1 base from V and 0 from J; bases not matched to a gene: 5. The CDR3 contains 15 residues. CDR3 residues: CSARGTSLSSYEQYF. The CDR3 DNA is TGCAGTGCTAGAGGGACTAGCCTGAGCTCCTACGAGCAGTACTTC.

V usage is TRBV9 and J usage is TRBJ2-1, with D hard to call. V was trimmed by 3 bases and J by 10 bases, leaving 8 bases between them. Per the germline V gene, CDR1 is SGDLS and CDR2 is YYNGEE. This CDR3 contains 11 residues. The CDR3 DNA reads TGTGCCAGCAGCGGGTCGAGGGAGCAGTTCTTC. It encodes CASSGSREQFF.

The chain links TRBV12-3 or TRBV12-4 to TRBJ1-6; the D is unclear. V was trimmed by 0 bases and J by 11 bases, leaving 8 bases between them. The CDR3 sequence is 13 residues long. As DNA, the CDR3 is TGTGCCAGCAGTTTAGCAGGGTCTGCACCCCTCCACTTT. Its translation is CASSLAGSAPLHF.

This clonotype was counted between two and nine times. The gene calls are TRBV20-1 and TRBJ1-1; D is ambiguous. Looked up from germline, CDR1 is DFQATT and CDR2 is SNEGSKA (reference sequence). V gave up 3 bases and J gave up 5 bases, with 13 bases separating them. The CDR3 sequence is 13 residues long. CDR3 coding DNA: TGCAGTGCTAGCCCGAAAGGCAGGACTGAAGCTTTCTTT. This encodes CSASPKGRTEAFF.

The V call is TRBV7-9, the J call TRBJ1-2, with a weak D call TRBD1 (6 bases). With 8 bases removed from V and 7 bases from J, the gap between germline ends came to 14 bases. Germline CDR1 is SEHNR and CDR2 is FQNEAQ (reference sequence). The CDR3 spans 12 residues. The CDR3 sequence is CASGGVGRGYTF. In DNA, the CDR3 is TGTGCCAGCGGGGGCGTCGGGCGTGGCTACACCTTC.

This chain uses TRBV28 with TRBJ1-6, with 8 nucleotides matching TRBD1. This CDR3 contains 15 residues. In germline, CDR1 is MDHEN, CDR2 SYDVKM. V shed 3 bases and J 10 bases; nucleotides not matched to a gene: 8. The CDR3 DNA is TGTGCCAGCAGTTTCCGGACAGGGTTTCGATCACCCCTCCACTTT. Translated: CASSFRTGFRSPLHF.

In its sample, this clonotype was seen a few times. This chain joins TRBV20-1 and TRBJ1-1, with D uncertain. Trimming took 1 base from V and 1 from J, leaving 4 bases between them. Germline V gene lookup returns CDR1 DFQATT and CDR2 SNEGSKA (reference sequence). This CDR3 region has 12 residues. DNA for the CDR3: TGCAGTGCTAGAGTCCCGAACACTGAAGCTTTCTTT. Amino acids: CSARVPNTEAFF.

A few counts support this clonotype. The chain carries TRBV12-3 or TRBV12-4 and TRBJ2-5; TRBD2 aligns across 7 bases. V trimming: 4 bases; J trimming: 5 bases; junction bases outside the gene matches: 10. The length of the CDR3 is 15 residues. The CDR3, as DNA: TGTGCCAGCAGTTCCATCACGGGGGGTGGGGAGACCCAGTACTTC. This encodes CASSSITGGGETQYF.

The sample holds many counts of this clonotype. V and J are TRBV7-9 and TRBJ2-5; maybe TRBD1 (6 bases). CDR3 size: 15 residues. The V end was cut by 5 bases, the J end by 2 bases, with 15 bases between. From germline, CDR1 is SEHNR and CDR2 FQNEAQ (reference sequence). CDR3 DNA: TGTGCCAGCAGCATCTGGACAGCAGCACAAGAGACCCAGTACTTC. Protein product: CASSIWTAAQETQYF.

In DNA, the CDR3 is TGCGCCAGCAGCTTCGGACAGGGCCCGGGTGCCGGGGAGCTGTTTTTT. Protein product: CASSFGQGPGAGELFF. This chain joins TRBV5-1 and TRBJ2-2; 8 nucleotides align to TRBD1. The CDR3 length is 16 residues. V trimming: 2 bases; J trimming: 6 bases; junction bases outside the gene matches: 9. Germline CDR1 and CDR2: SGHRS and YFSETQ.

J is TRBJ2-4 and V is TRBV30; weak D call: TRBD1 (5 bases). The V end was cut by 1 base, the J end by 4 bases, with 8 bases between. This CDR3 is 13 amino acids long. The germline V gene encodes CDR1 GTSNPN and CDR2 SVGIG (reference sequence). CDR3 loop: CAWSGTSKNIQYF. The CDR3 nucleotides are TGTGCCTGGAGTGGGACAAGTAAAAACATTCAGTACTTC.

This clonotype has a count of ten or more. The J gene is TRBJ2-7, the V gene TRBV5-5; 8 bases are shared with TRBD1. V lost 5 bases to trimming and J lost 4 bases; unmatched junction nucleotides: 8. CDR3 length: 14 amino acids. Per the germline V gene, CDR1 is SGHKS and CDR2 is YYEKEE (reference sequence). CDR3 residues: CASRPPGQGYEQYF. In DNA form, the CDR3 reads TGTGCCAGCAGACCGCCAGGACAGGGTTACGAGCAGTACTTC.

This clonotype was observed a few times. The chain employs TRBV27 and TRBJ1-1; 8 nucleotides align to TRBD1. V trimming: 6 bases; J trimming: 1 base; junction bases outside the gene matches: 4. CDR1 is MNHEY and CDR2 is SMNVEV in the germline V gene (reference sequence). There are 14 residues in the CDR3. This chain's CDR3 is CASRIQGGNTEAFF. CDR3 nucleotide sequence: TGTGCCAGCAGGATACAGGGGGGGAACACTGAAGCTTTCTTT.

This clonotype was observed a few times. The genes are TRBV11-2 and TRBJ1-2; tentatively, D is TRBD1 (6 bases). Germline CDR1 is SGHAT and CDR2 is FQNNGV. V was trimmed by 5 bases and J by 3 bases, leaving 16 bases between them. The CDR3 spans 15 residues. CDR3: CASSRWTDHDYGYTF. The DNA for the CDR3 is TGTGCCAGCAGCAGATGGACAGATCATGACTATGGCTACACCTTC.

This clonotype was seen ten or more times. This rearrangement joins TRBV28 to TRBJ2-1; no firm D call. This CDR3 region has 14 residues. CDR1 is MDHEN, CDR2 SYDVKM, per germline. V gave up 6 bases and J gave up 3 bases, with 12 bases separating them. CDR3 region: CASSPPDGYNEQFF. CDR3 nucleotide sequence: TGTGCCAGCAGCCCTCCCGACGGCTACAATGAGCAGTTCTTC.

This clonotype has more than one count but fewer than ten. It may be a read error: a sequence one base away is much more abundant. This rearrangement joins TRBV7-9 to TRBJ2-1; D gene ambiguous. The CDR3 totals 12 residues. Germline CDR1 and CDR2: SEHNR and FQNEAQ (reference sequence). Trimming removed 3 bases from V and 5 bases from J, with 5 bases in between. As DNA, the CDR3 is TGTGCCAGCAGCTTGCTTAACAATGAGCAGTTCTTC. Its translation: CASSLLNNEQFF.

The V gene is TRBV20-1, the J gene TRBJ2-1; D is ambiguous. The germline V gene encodes CDR1 DFQATT and CDR2 SNEGSKA (reference sequence). Trimming pared 3 bases from V and 4 bases from J, leaving 4 bases between. There are 11 residues in the CDR3. As DNA, the CDR3 is TGCAGTGCTAGGGAATACAATGAGCAGTTCTTC. Its translation: CSAREYNEQFF.

The sample holds a few counts of this clonotype. The chain combines TRBV5-6 with TRBJ2-7, with 8 bases fitting TRBD1. This CDR3 spans 15 amino acids. The ends lost 0 bases at V and 5 bases at J; junction bases unmatched: 7. From germline, CDR1 is SGHDT and CDR2 YYEEEE. The CDR3 region is CASSLDTGGDHEQYF. The CDR3 region has the DNA TGTGCCAGCAGCTTGGATACAGGGGGAGATCACGAGCAGTACTTC.

The chain combines TRBV6-2 or TRBV6-3 with TRBJ2-7; D is uncertain. Germline lookup yields CDR1 MNHEY and CDR2 SVGEGT. This CDR3 contains 14 residues. V lost 7 bases and J 0 bases, leaving 13 bases between the germline ends. CDR3 in amino acids: CASTLLSNSYEQYF. The CDR3 coding sequence is TGTGCCAGCACCCTCCTTAGCAACTCCTACGAGCAGTACTTC.

The chain carries TRBV20-1 and TRBJ1-5, with TRBD1 identical over 7 bases. Germline V gene lookup returns CDR1 DFQATT and CDR2 SNEGSKA (reference sequence). Trimming removed 5 bases from V and 6 bases from J; junction bases left unmatched: 16. The CDR3 contains 16 residues. CDR3 in DNA: TGCAGTGCTCAGACAACGAAACAGGGGAGAGGTCAGCCCCAGCATTTT. It encodes CSAQTTKQGRGQPQHF.

This clonotype was seen only a few times. This sequence joins TRBV7-2 and TRBJ2-2, with D perhaps matching TRBD1 (8 bases). Germline CDR1 is SGHTA and CDR2 is FQGNSA. Trimming took off 3 bases at V and 8 bases at J, with 19 bases between the two ends. This CDR3 spans 16 amino acids. CDR3 bases: TGTGCCAGCAGCTTTAGACAGGGGACTAACCTGGGGGAGCTGTTTTTT. Protein product: CASSFRQGTNLGELFF.

The chain couples TRBV5-4 to TRBJ2-1; no definite D call. The germline CDR1 and CDR2 sequences are SGHNT and YYREEE (reference sequence). The length of the CDR3 is 15 residues. V dropped 3 bases and J dropped 0 bases, with 10 bases sitting between them. The CDR3 bases are TGTGCCAGCAGCTGGGCTGACCCCTCCTACAATGAGCAGTTCTTC. Encoded protein: CASSWADPSYNEQFF.

This clonotype was observed many times. This chain joins TRBV5-1 and TRBJ2-1; 13 positions agree with TRBD2. Germline assignment: CDR1 SGHRS and CDR2 YFSETQ. This CDR3 contains 16 residues. V lost 1 base, J lost 8 bases, and 6 bases stayed unmatched. The CDR3 sequence is CASSLWGTSGNDEQFF. The CDR3 DNA follows: TGCGCCAGCAGCTTGTGGGGGACTAGCGGGAACGATGAGCAGTTCTTC.

This clonotype was picked up a small number of times. Here the CDR3 omits its conserved ending phenylalanine or tryptophan, so a read error is the likely source. It is unclear where the CDR3 begins or ends on the DNA, so no DNA is shown, and the CDR3 is as TCRdb lists it. The chain carries TRBV23-1 and TRBJ1-6. TRBV23-1 is marked as an open reading frame, function uncertain. 11 amino acids form the CDR3, both terminal residues included. CDR3 protein: CASSQGSTGLL.

This clonotype has only a few counts. The V gene is TRBV12-3 or TRBV12-4, the J gene TRBJ2-5; weak D call: TRBD1 (6 bases). The CDR3 runs to 13 residues. The V end lost 6 bases, the J end lost 3 bases, and 11 bases lay between the germline ends. In DNA, the CDR3 is TGTGCCAGCAGACTGGACAGTGAAGAGACCCAGTACTTC. Its protein product is CASRLDSEETQYF.

This clonotype was counted between two and nine times. The chain links TRBV20-1 to TRBJ2-7, with 8 bases lining up with TRBD2. Per germline, CDR1 DFQATT and CDR2 SNEGSKA (reference sequence). V gave up 1 base and J gave up 3 bases; unmatched junction bases: 5. The CDR3 sequence is 14 residues long. The CDR3 reads CSARVAGGFYEQYF. CDR3 DNA: TGCAGTGCTAGAGTGGCGGGAGGATTCTACGAGCAGTACTTC.

V and J are TRBV12-3 or TRBV12-4 and TRBJ2-2; 9 bases agree with TRBD2. The CDR3 contains 15 residues. V was clipped by 5 bases and J by 3 bases; unmatched bases: 4. The CDR3 spells CASSLSGSHTGELFF. In nucleotides, the CDR3 is TGTGCCAGCAGTCTTAGCGGGAGCCACACCGGGGAGCTGTTTTTT.